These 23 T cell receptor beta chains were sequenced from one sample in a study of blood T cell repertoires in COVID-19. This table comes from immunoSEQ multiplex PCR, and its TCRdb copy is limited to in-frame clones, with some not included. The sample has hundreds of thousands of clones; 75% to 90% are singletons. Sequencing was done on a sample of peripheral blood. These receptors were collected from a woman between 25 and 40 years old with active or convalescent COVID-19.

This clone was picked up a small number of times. This chain's CDR3 is CASSEASGDSNEKLFF. CDR3 nucleotides: TGTGCCAGCAGTGAAGCCTCCGGGGACAGTAATGAAAAACTGTTTTTT. The genes are TRBV6-1 and TRBJ1-4; 7 bases match TRBD1. The V and J ends lost 0 bases and 4 bases, in that order; junction bases with no gene match: 5. Germline V gives CDR1 MNHNS, CDR2 SASEGT. This CDR3 contains 16 residues.

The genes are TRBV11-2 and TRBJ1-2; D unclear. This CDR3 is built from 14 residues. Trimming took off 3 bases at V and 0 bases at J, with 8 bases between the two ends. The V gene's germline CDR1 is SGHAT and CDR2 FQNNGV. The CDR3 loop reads CASSLRVANYGYTF. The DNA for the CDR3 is TGTGCCAGCAGCTTGCGCGTTGCTAACTATGGCTACACCTTC. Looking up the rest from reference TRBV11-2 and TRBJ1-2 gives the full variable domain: EAGVAQSPRYKIIEKRQSVAFWCNPISGHATLYWYQQILGQGPKLLIQFQNNGVVDDSQLPKDRFSAERLKGVDSTLKIQPAKLEDSAVYLCASSLRVANYGYTFGSGTRLTVV.

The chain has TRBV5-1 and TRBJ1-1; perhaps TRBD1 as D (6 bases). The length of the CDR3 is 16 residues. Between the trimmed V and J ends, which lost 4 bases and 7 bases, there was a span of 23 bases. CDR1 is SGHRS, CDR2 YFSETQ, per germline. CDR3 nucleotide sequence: TGCGCCAGCAGCCCAATGACAGGCACCAGGGAGGGTGAAGCTTTCTTT. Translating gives CASSPMTGTREGEAFF.

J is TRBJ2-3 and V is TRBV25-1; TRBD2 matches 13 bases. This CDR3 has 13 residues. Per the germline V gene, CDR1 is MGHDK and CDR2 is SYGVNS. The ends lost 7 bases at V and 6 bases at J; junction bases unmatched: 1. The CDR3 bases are TGTGCCAGCACACTAGCGGGAGGGGATACGCAGTATTTT. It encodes CASTLAGGDTQYF. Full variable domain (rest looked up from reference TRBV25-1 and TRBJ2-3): EADIYQTPRYLVIGTGKKITLECSQTMGHDKMYWYQQDPGMELHLIHYSYGVNSTEKGDLSSESTVSRIRTEHFPLTLESARPSHTSQYLCASTLAGGDTQYFGPGTRLTVL.

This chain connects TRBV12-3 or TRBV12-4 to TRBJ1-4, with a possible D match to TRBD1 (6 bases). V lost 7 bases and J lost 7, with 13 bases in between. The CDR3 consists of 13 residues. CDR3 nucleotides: TGTGCCAGCACCTATGGACAGCGTGAAAAACTGTTTTTT. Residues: CASTYGQREKLFF.

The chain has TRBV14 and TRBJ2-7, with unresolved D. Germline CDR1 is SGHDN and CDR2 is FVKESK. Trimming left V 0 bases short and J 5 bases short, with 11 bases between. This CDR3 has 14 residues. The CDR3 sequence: CASSQDVVLDEQYF. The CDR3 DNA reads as TGTGCCAGCAGCCAAGATGTCGTTCTCGACGAGCAGTACTTC.

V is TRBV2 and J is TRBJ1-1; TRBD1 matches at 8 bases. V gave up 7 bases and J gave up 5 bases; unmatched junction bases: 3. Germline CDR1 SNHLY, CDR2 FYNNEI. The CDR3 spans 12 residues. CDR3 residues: CASITGGTEAFF. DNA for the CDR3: TGTGCCAGCATCACAGGGGGTACTGAAGCTTTCTTT.

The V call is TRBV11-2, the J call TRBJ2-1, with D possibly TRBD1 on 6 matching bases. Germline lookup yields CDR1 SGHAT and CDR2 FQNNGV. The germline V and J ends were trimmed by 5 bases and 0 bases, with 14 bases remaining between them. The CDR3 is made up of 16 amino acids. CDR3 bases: TGTGCCAGCAGCAACGGACAGATTAGCTCCTACAATGAGCAGTTCTTC. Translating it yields CASSNGQISSYNEQFF.

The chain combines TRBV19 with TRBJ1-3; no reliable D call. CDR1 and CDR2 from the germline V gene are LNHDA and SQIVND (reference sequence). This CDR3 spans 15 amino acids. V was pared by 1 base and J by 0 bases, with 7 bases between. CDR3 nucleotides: TGTGCCAGTAGTATAGGCCGGGACTCTGGAAACACCATATATTTT. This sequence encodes CASSIGRDSGNTIYF. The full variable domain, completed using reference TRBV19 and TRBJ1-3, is DGGITQSPKYLFRKEGQNVTLSCEQNLNHDAMYWYRQDPGQGLRLIYYSQIVNDFQKGDIAEGYSVSREKKESFPLTVTSAQKNPTAFYLCASSIGRDSGNTIYFGEGSWLTVV.

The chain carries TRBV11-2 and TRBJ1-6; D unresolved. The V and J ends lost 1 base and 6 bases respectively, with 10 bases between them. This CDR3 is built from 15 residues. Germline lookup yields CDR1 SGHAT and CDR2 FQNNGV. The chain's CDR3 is CASSLVTGSNSPLHF. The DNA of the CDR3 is TGTGCCAGCAGCTTAGTGACTGGGTCTAATTCACCCCTCCACTTT.

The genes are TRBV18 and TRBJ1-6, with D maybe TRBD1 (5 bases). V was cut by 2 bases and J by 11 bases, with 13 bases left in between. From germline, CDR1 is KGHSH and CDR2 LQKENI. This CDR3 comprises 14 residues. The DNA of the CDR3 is TGTGCCAGCTCACCATTTGAGTCAGGGCCACCCCTCCACTTT. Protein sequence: CASSPFESGPPLHF.

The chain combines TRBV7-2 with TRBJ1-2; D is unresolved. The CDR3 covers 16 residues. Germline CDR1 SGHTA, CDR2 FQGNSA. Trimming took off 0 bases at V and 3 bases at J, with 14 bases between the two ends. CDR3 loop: CASSLAYGVTDYGYTF. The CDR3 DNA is TGTGCCAGCAGCTTAGCGTATGGTGTCACGGACTATGGCTACACCTTC.

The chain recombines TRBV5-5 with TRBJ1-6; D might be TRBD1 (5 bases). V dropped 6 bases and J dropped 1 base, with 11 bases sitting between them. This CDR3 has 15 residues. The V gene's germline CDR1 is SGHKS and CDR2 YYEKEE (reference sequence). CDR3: CASKGRPSYNSPLHF. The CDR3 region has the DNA TGTGCCAGCAAGGGGCGGCCATCCTATAATTCACCCCTCCACTTT.

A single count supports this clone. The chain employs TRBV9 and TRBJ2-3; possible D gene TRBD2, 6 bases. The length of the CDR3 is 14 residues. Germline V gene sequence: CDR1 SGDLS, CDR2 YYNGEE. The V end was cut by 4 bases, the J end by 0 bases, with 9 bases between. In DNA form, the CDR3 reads TGTGCCAGCAGCACCGCGGGGAGCACAGATACGCAGTATTTT. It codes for CASSTAGSTDTQYF.

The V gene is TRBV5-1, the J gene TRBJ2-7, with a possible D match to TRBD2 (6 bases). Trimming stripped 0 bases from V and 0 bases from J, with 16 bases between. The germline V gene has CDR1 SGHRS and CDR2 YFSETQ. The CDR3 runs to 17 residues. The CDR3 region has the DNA TGCGCCAGCAGCTTGGCCTCCGGGGCTAGCGTCTCCTACGAGCAGTACTTC. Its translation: CASSLASGASVSYEQYF.

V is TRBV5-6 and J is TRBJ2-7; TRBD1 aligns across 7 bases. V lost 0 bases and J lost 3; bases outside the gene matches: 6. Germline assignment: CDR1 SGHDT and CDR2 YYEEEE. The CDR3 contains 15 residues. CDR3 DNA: TGTGCCAGCAGCTTGGGACAGGGTAGGTACTACGAGCAGTACTTC. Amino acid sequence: CASSLGQGRYYEQYF.

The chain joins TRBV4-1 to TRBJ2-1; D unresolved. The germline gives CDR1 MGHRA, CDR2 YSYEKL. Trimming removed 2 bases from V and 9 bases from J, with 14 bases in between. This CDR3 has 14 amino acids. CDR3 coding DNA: TGCGCCAGCAGCCAAACAACCTACGGGTCTGAGCAGTTCTTC. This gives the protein CASSQTTYGSEQFF.

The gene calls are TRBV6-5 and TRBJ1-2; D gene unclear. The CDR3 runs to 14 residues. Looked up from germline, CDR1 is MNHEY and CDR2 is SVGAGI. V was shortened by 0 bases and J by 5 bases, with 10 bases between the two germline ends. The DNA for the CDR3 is TGTGCCAGCAGTTACTCGACGCAGGCGTATGGCTACACCTTC. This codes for CASSYSTQAYGYTF.

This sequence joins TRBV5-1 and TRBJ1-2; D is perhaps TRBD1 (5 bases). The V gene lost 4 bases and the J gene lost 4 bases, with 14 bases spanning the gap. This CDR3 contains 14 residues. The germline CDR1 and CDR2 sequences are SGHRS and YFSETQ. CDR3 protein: CASSPTNGGYGYTF. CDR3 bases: TGCGCCAGCAGCCCGACGAACGGGGGCTATGGCTACACCTTC.

CDR3 sequence (DNA): TGTGCCAGCAGCCCAACTCCTAGCGGAACCTACGAGCAGTACTTC. This codes for CASSPTPSGTYEQYF. V is TRBV7-8 and J is TRBJ2-7; 7 bases match TRBD2. The CDR3 runs 15 residues. Germline CDR1 reads SGHVS; CDR2 reads FQNEAQ. J was trimmed by 2 bases and V by 5 bases; bases with no gene match: 9.

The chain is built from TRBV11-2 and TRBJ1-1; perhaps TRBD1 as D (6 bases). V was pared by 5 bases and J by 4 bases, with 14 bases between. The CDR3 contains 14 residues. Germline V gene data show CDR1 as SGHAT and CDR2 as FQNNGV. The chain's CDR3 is CASSEHRELTEAFF. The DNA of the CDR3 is TGTGCCAGCAGCGAACACAGGGAGCTCACTGAAGCTTTCTTT.

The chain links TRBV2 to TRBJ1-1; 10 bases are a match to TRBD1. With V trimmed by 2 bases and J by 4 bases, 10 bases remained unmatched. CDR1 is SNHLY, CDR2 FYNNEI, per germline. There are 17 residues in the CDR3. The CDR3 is CASSETLGQGGITEAFF. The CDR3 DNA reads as TGTGCCAGCAGTGAAACCTTAGGACAGGGGGGTATCACTGAAGCTTTCTTT.

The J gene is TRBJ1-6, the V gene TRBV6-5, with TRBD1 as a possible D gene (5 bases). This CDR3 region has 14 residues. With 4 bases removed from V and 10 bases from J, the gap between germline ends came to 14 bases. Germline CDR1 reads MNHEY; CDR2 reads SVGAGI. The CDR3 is CASSLWGDGSPLHF. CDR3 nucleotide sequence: TGTGCCAGCAGTTTGTGGGGGGATGGCTCACCCCTCCACTTT.